The TCR beta chain described here comes from a study of T cells expressing NK-cell markers. Overall study: It was sorted CD3+CD56+NKG2C+, CD3+CD56+NKG2C- and CD3+CD56-NKG2C+ T cells that supplied the TCR beta repertoires. The study, taken as a whole, reports: Among CD8+ T cells from more than five donors, dominant NKG2C+ clonotypes accounted for roughly 1.0-7.0%. Also leading the CD3+CD56-NKG2C+ fraction in a handful of donors were these clonotypes.

Germline values: CDR1 SGHTA, CDR2 FQGTGA. The CDR3 is 15 amino acids. As regards this clonotype: The antigen is not known.

TCRdb processed the 5' RACE reads again and assigns one entry to each CDR3 protein, with no DNA. The table counts hundreds of thousands of distinct CDR3 sequences; roughly 3.6% lies in the top ten. Sequences were obtained from blood T cells: a sorted CD56 or NKG2C T cell subset, CD4+ or CD8+ T cells, or bulk PBMC T cells (not recorded which). This rearrangement joins TRBV7-3 to TRBJ2-7; the TCRdb call, TRBD1, lacks DNA for checking. This TCR came from a man between 18 and 35 years old in good health. The CDR3 region is CASSLTGQSSYEQYF.